The present TCR beta chain was sequenced within a study of T cell responses to AZD1222 COVID-19 vaccine. Across the whole study: Second doses were pooled across both intervals (about 4 or about 12 weeks).

Worth noting for this clone: The antigen is undetermined.

Germline CDR1 MNHNS, CDR2 SASEGT. Trimming left V 5 bases short and J 8 bases short, with 7 bases between. The CDR3 contains 11 residues. This table comes from immunoSEQ multiplex PCR, and its TCRdb copy is limited to in-frame clones, with some not included. The data contain 150,000 to 200,000 clones, about 95% of them seen just once; the ten biggest clones take up approximately 0.6%. Overall study findings and caveats: Clonal diversity may have been underestimated in mostly white British donors.

The origin of this receptor is an adult in good health. The chain joins TRBV6-1 to TRBJ2-1; no clear D. Sequencing was performed on peripheral blood, taken on day 0 of AZD1222 vaccination. CDR3 in DNA: TGTGCCAGCAGTCGCCAGGATGAGCAGTTCTTC. Its protein is CASSRQDEQFF.